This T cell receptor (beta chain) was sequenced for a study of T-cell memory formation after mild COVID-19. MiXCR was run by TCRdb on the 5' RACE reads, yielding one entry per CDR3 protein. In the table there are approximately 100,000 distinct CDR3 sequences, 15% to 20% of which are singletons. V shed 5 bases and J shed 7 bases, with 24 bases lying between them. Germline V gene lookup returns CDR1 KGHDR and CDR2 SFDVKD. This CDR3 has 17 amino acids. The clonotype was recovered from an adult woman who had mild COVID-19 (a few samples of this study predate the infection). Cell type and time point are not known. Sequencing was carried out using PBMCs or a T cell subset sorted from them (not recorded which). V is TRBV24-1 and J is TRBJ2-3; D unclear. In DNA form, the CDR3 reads TGTGCCACCAGTGCGAAGGATGACACCCTATTTGGTAATACGCAGTATTTT. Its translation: CATSAKDDTLFGNTQYF.